These 18 T cell receptor beta chains share one sample of origin, sequenced in a study of cytomegalovirus exposure and HLA in healthy donors. Use of 60 Vbeta and 13 Jbeta primers characterized the PCR. The protocol was immunoSEQ multiplex PCR, while the TCRdb copy is restricted to in-frame clones and leaves out a portion. The sample records around 120,000 clones, roughly 80% being singletons. The specimen was PBMCs. These receptors all come from a woman aged 40 to 50 in good health and CMV-seropositive.

The chain has TRBV5-1 and TRBJ2-7; D is uncertain. The V gene lost 4 bases and the J gene lost 4 bases, with 9 bases spanning the gap. This CDR3 region has 12 residues. The germline V gene encodes CDR1 SGHRS and CDR2 YFSETQ. CDR3 sequence reads: CASSQENYEQYF. In nucleotides, the CDR3 is TGCGCCAGCAGCCAAGAGAATTACGAGCAGTACTTC.

The chain combines TRBV4-3 with TRBJ2-3; 7 bases align to TRBD2. This CDR3 spans 18 amino acids. In germline, CDR1 is LGHNA, CDR2 YSLEER. V shed 0 bases, J shed 2 bases, and the junction held 11 bases outside the gene matches. CDR3 residues: CASSQDSDLSGITDTQYF. The CDR3 coding sequence is TGCGCCAGCAGCCAAGATTCCGACTTAAGCGGGATCACAGATACGCAGTATTTT.

This clone was detected a few times. The chain is built from TRBV29-1 and TRBJ1-5; D is unresolved. Germline CDR1 and CDR2: SQVTM and ANQGSEA. The CDR3 extends over 14 amino acids. Deletions cut 4 bases from V and 6 bases from J, with 16 bases between. The CDR3 DNA reads as TGCAGCGTTGTTGAGGGTTTAAGTAGTCAGCCCCAGCATTTT. Its translation is CSVVEGLSSQPQHF.

The chain couples TRBV4-2 to TRBJ1-6; TRBD1 agrees at 7 bases. CDR3 length: 17 residues. Germline loops: CDR1 LGHNA, CDR2 YNFKEQ. The junction had 11 bases not matched to a gene; V was cut back by 1 base and J by 8 bases. CDR3 amino acids: CASSQGRGDSEDSPLHF. In DNA form, the CDR3 reads TGTGCCAGCAGCCAAGGACGCGGGGACAGCGAGGATTCACCCCTCCACTTT.

The rearrangement joins TRBV4-2 to TRBJ1-2; the match to TRBD1 covers 7 bases. Germline CDR1 reads LGHNA; CDR2 reads YNFKEQ. V was pared by 4 bases and J by 2 bases, with 7 bases of the junction left unmatched. The length of the CDR3 is 15 residues. This CDR3 reads CASSRDRDRNYGYTF. The CDR3, as DNA: TGTGCCAGCAGCCGAGACCGGGACAGAAACTATGGCTACACCTTC.

V is TRBV14 and J is TRBJ2-7; 10 bases line up with TRBD2. The CDR3 is made up of 16 amino acids. CDR1 and CDR2 (germline): SGHDN, FVKESK. Trimming at V came to 0 bases and at J to 9 bases, leaving 11 bases not matched to a gene. CDR3 sequence reads: CASSQDWGLAGEGQYF. The CDR3 DNA reads as TGTGCCAGCAGCCAAGATTGGGGGCTAGCGGGAGAGGGGCAGTACTTC.

This chain connects TRBV15 to TRBJ2-5, with a weak D call TRBD1 (5 bases). From germline, CDR1 is LNHNV and CDR2 YYDKDF (reference sequence). V was clipped by 3 bases and J by 1 base, with 9 bases between them. This CDR3 is built from 14 residues. CDR3 sequence: CATSSRQRQETQYF. CDR3 DNA sequence: TGTGCCACCAGCAGCAGACAGCGCCAAGAGACCCAGTACTTC. Drawing the rest from reference TRBV15 and TRBJ2-5, the complete variable domain is DAMVIQNPRYQVTQFGKPVTLSCSQTLNHNVMYWYQQKSSQAPKLLFHYYDKDFNNEADTPDNFQSRRPNTSFCFLDIRSPGLGDTAMYLCATSSRQRQETQYFGPGTRLLVL.

This CDR3 is CASSREPDSLLYGYTF. DNA of the CDR3: TGTGCCAGCAGCCGTGAGCCGGACAGCTTACTCTATGGCTACACCTTC. V and J are TRBV4-2 and TRBJ1-2, with D maybe TRBD1 (6 bases). There are 16 residues in the CDR3. Trimming took 4 bases from V and 4 from J, leaving 19 bases between them. Germline CDR1 is LGHNA and CDR2 is YNFKEQ.

The genes are TRBV11-2 and TRBJ2-7; 7 bases line up with TRBD1. V lost 5 bases, J lost 2 bases, and 3 bases stayed unmatched. Per the germline V gene, CDR1 is SGHAT and CDR2 is FQNNGV. CDR3 length equals 13 residues. CDR3 sequence: CASSAGQAYEQYF. In DNA, the CDR3 is TGTGCCAGCAGCGCTGGACAGGCCTACGAGCAGTACTTC.

This clone was observed a single time. The rearrangement uses TRBV5-1 and TRBJ2-7; D perhaps matches TRBD2 (5 bases). Trimming pared 0 bases from V and 7 bases from J, leaving 14 bases between. The CDR3 runs to 14 residues. The germline V gene encodes CDR1 SGHRS and CDR2 YFSETQ. The CDR3 here is CASSLAEGLKEQYF. The CDR3, as DNA: TGCGCCAGCAGCTTGGCCGAGGGCCTCAAAGAGCAGTACTTC.

This sequence joins TRBV27 and TRBJ2-3; no definite D call. CDR1 and CDR2 (germline): MNHEY, SMNVEV (reference sequence). CDR3 length: 13 residues. V was cut by 3 bases and J by 2 bases, with 6 bases left in between. For the CDR3, the DNA is TGTGCCAGCAGTTTTGTGGCCACAGATACGCAGTATTTT. This gives the protein CASSFVATDTQYF.

This chain links TRBV5-5 with TRBJ1-1; D remains unclear. Trimming cost V 4 bases and J 2 bases, with 12 bases left between them. Germline loops: CDR1 SGHKS, CDR2 YYEKEE (reference sequence). This CDR3 has 14 residues. DNA of the CDR3: TGTGCCAGCAGCATTTACTCGGGTAACACTGAAGCTTTCTTT. This codes for CASSIYSGNTEAFF. The complete variable domain, with remaining parts taken from reference TRBV5-5 and TRBJ1-1, reads DAGVTQSPTHLIKTRGQQVTLRCSPISGHKSVSWYQQVLGQGPQFIFQYYEKEERGRGNFPDRFSARQFPNYSSELNVNALLLGDSALYLCASSIYSGNTEAFFGQGTRLTVV.

The chain is built from TRBV29-1 and TRBJ1-5; 8 bases are a match to TRBD1. The CDR3 loop spans 14 amino acids. Looked up from germline, CDR1 is SQVTM and CDR2 is ANQGSEA. The V and J ends lost 5 bases and 6 bases, in that order; junction bases with no gene match: 9. The DNA for the CDR3 is TGCAGCGTTCCCGGGACAGGAGGCAGTCAGCCCCAGCATTTT. Translation: CSVPGTGGSQPQHF.

The J gene is TRBJ1-5, the V gene TRBV6-1; 7 nucleotides align to TRBD1. The CDR3 sequence is 14 residues long. CDR1 and CDR2 from the germline V gene are MNHNS and SASEGT. J was trimmed by 1 base and V by 6 bases; bases with no gene match: 3. In nucleotides, the CDR3 is TGTGCCAGCAGACTGGGACAGAGCAATCAGCCCCAGCATTTT. Translation gives CASRLGQSNQPQHF.

The chain links TRBV7-2 to TRBJ1-2; 9 bases match TRBD1. The CDR3 is 14 amino acids. Germline loops: CDR1 SGHTA, CDR2 FQGNSA. Trimming cost V 4 bases and J 8 bases; bases outside gene matches: 8. The CDR3 nucleotides read TGTGCCAGCAGCTCCCGGGACAGGGTGCGAGGCTACACCTTC. It yields the protein CASSSRDRVRGYTF.

In its sample, this clone was seen a few times. The J gene is TRBJ2-1, the V gene TRBV11-3; no definite D call. Between the trimmed V and J ends, which lost 2 bases and 7 bases, there was a span of 12 bases. This CDR3 spans 14 amino acids. CDR1 is SGHNT and CDR2 is YENEEA in the germline V gene. The CDR3 is CASSLSGLANEQFF. CDR3 DNA: TGTGCCAGCAGCTTATCGGGTCTTGCAAATGAGCAGTTCTTC. The variable domain in full, with the rest retrieved from reference TRBV11-3 and TRBJ2-1, is EAGVVQSPRYKIIEKKQPVAFWCNPISGHNTLYWYLQNLGQGPELLIRYENEEAVDDSQLPKDRFSAERLKGVDSTLKIQPAELGDSAVYLCASSLSGLANEQFFGPGTRLTVL.

This chain uses TRBV7-2 with TRBJ2-5; 8 nucleotides align to TRBD2. Germline values: CDR1 SGHTA, CDR2 FQGNSA. Trimming removed 4 bases from V and 5 bases from J; junction bases left unmatched: 9. The CDR3 sequence is 15 residues long. The CDR3 nucleotides are TGTGCCAGCAGCTACTCCGCCGGGAGGGGGGAGACCCAGTACTTC. This gives the protein CASSYSAGRGETQYF. Drawing the rest from reference TRBV7-2 and TRBJ2-5, the complete variable domain is GAGVSQSPSNKVTEKGKDVELRCDPISGHTALYWYRQSLGQGLEFLIYFQGNSAPDKSGLPSDRFSAERTGGSVSTLTIQRTQQEDSAVYLCASSYSAGRGETQYFGPGTRLLVL.

The chain links TRBV30 to TRBJ1-2; possible D gene TRBD1, 5 bases. Germline V lookup: CDR1 GTSNPN, CDR2 SVGIG (reference sequence). The CDR3 totals 15 residues. V lost 3 bases and J lost 4, with 18 bases in between. CDR3: CAWRTFAQGGYGYTF. The DNA of the CDR3 is TGTGCCTGGAGGACCTTTGCCCAGGGTGGCTATGGCTACACCTTC. Variable domain in full (rest from reference TRBV30 and TRBJ1-2): SQTIHQWPATLVQPVGSPLSLECTVEGTSNPNLYWYRQAAGRGLQLLFYSVGIGQISSEVPQNLSASRPQDRQFILSSKKLLLSDSGFYLCAWRTFAQGGYGYTFGSGTRLTVV.